This T cell receptor beta chain emerged from a study of cytomegalovirus exposure and HLA in healthy donors. Study-wide results and caveats: Associated with cytomegalovirus, according to the listing, were around 160 TCR beta chains.

For this clone: Its antigen is as yet unknown.

Amplification used 60 Vbeta primers and 13 Jbeta primers. Clones were read by immunoSEQ multiplex PCR, and TCRdb kept only the in-frame ones, dropping some. The sample shows over 200,000 clones, about 83% of them seen only once. CDR3 length: 15 amino acids. Trimming removed 8 bases from V and 3 bases from J; junction bases left unmatched: 10. The germline V gene has CDR1 MNHEY and CDR2 SMNVEV (reference sequence). The material sequenced was PBMCs. This clonotype originated in a human donor in good health. The rearrangement links TRBV27 to TRBJ2-3, with 8 positions matching TRBD2. CDR3 DNA sequence: TGTGCCAGCGGACCCCTAGCGGGCCCAACAGATACGCAGTATTTT. It yields the protein CASGPLAGPTDTQYF.